This T cell receptor beta chain stems from a study of blood T cells in healthy people across ages. General study points: Naive T cell percentage strongly correlated with TCR beta diversity. It was held that the diversity estimates obtained from one million T cells were underestimates. Shifts in expanded clonotypes may have been confounded by donor CMV status, which was unknown.

Every sample gave at least 6 micrograms of total RNA when it was extracted. CDR1 and CDR2 (germline): SEHNR, FQNEAQ (reference sequence). V was cut by 4 bases and J by 2 bases, with 14 bases left in between. The CDR3 runs 15 residues. With regard to this clonotype: Its antigen is not identified.

With a J-beta primer mix and a sample-barcoded 5' primer, a second PCR ran roughly 6 to 11 cycles. TCRdb analysed the 5' RACE reads with MiXCR anew, one entry per CDR3 protein. There are roughly 730,000 distinct CDR3 sequences in the sample; around 50% occur only once, and 20% to 30% lies in the top ten. Specimen: blood. The chain couples TRBV7-9 to TRBJ1-2, with a tentative D call TRBD1 (6 bases). The clonotype was recovered from a man aged 40-55 years in good health. The CDR3, as DNA: TGTGCCAGCAGCTCTACCGGGACAAGAAACTATGGCTACACCTTC. This gives the protein CASSSTGTRNYGYTF.